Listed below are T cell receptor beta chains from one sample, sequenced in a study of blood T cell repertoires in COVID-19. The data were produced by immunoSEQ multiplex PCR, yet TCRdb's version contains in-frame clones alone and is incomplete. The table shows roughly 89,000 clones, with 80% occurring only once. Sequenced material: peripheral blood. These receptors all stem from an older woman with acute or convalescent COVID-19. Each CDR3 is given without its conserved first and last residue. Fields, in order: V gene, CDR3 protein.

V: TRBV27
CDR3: ASSRNLGTSGRRGNEQF

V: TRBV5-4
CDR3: ASSGWIGAPREQF

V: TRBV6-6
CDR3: ASSYSGAPNEKLF

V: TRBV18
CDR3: ASSPKTSGNPLSYNEQF

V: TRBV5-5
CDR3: ASSLDGYNTGELF

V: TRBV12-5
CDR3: ASALGVGNNEQF

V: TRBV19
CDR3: ASSIRSAGLLEQY

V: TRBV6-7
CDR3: ASRPPGQGSGRYSEKLF

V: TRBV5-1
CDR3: ASSMAEGADTQY

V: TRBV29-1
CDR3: SDGQGTTEAF

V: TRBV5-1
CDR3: ASSLASGGAETQY

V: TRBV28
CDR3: ASSDRAHRYMF

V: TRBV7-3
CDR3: ASSLKGLAGDDLETQY

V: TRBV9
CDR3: ASSVEVTLTGNTIY

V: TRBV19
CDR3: ASNPSTGRNEKLF

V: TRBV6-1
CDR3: ASSERGRANLEQY

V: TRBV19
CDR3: ASSPGQPYGYT

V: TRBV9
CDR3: ASSVLPGRATEAF

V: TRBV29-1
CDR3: SVLSGKNEKLF

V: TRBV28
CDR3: ASTRSGGSEQY

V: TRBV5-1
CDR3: ASSFEGGNTEAF

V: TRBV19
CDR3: ASERTGKNTGELF

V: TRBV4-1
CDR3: ASSGGGAFYNEQF

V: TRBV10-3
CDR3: ASYEGALNSPLH

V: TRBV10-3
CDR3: AISEGPLLGNEQF

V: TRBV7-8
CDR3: ASSLRLAGTDSVYEQY

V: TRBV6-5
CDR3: ASSNDRGWY